The 22 T cell receptor beta chains listed next were all sequenced from one sample in a study of T cell changes during pregnancy in multiple sclerosis. Here immunoSEQ multiplex PCR was the method, and the copy in TCRdb shows in-frame clones only, minus some. The sample carries approximately 40,000 clones, around 90% recorded once. The input for sequencing was CD4+ T cells from peripheral blood mononuclear cells, taken before pregnancy. The receptors shown here come from a female donor with multiple sclerosis, enrolled in a pregnancy study.

This chain joins TRBV29-1 and TRBJ1-4; 9 positions match TRBD1. Trimming took 7 bases from V and 8 from J; bases not matched to a gene: 8. The CDR3 is 13 amino acids. Germline V lookup: CDR1 SQVTM, CDR2 ANQGSEA. The CDR3 protein is CSANRGRTEKLFF. The CDR3 region has the DNA TGCAGCGCCAACAGGGGGCGAACCGAAAAACTGTTTTTT.

The chain joins TRBV4-2 to TRBJ1-6; D possibly corresponds to TRBD1 (5 bases). Germline V CDR1 and CDR2: LGHNA, YNFKEQ. Trimming took 5 bases from V and 7 from J, leaving 15 bases between them. This CDR3 is built from 15 residues. For the CDR3, the DNA is TGTGCCAGCAGCTCAGGGATACAAGCCAATTCACCCCTCCACTTT. The encoded protein is CASSSGIQANSPLHF.

The J gene is TRBJ2-2, the V gene TRBV18; 7 nucleotides agree with TRBD1. The germline V gene has CDR1 KGHSH and CDR2 LQKENI. Trimming at V came to 2 bases and at J to 5 bases, leaving 8 bases not matched to a gene. This CDR3 has 16 amino acids. CDR3 sequence: CASSPFDRALTGELFF. DNA for the CDR3: TGTGCCAGCTCACCATTCGACAGGGCCCTAACCGGGGAGCTGTTTTTT.

In this sample, this clone turned up once. The chain joins TRBV7-8 to TRBJ2-1; 8 bases map to TRBD2. This CDR3 contains 17 residues. After removal of 2 bases from V and 4 bases from J, the junction contained 10 bases not matched to a gene. The germline V gene has CDR1 SGHVS and CDR2 FQNEAQ. In DNA, the CDR3 is TGTGCCAGCAGCTTATTCTCTGCGGGGGGTACATACAATGAGCAGTTCTTC. It is translated as CASSLFSAGGTYNEQFF. Filled out from reference TRBV7-8 and TRBJ2-1, the complete variable domain reads GAGVSQSPRYKVAKRGQDVALRCDPISGHVSLFWYQQALGQGPEFLTYFQNEAQLDKSGLPSDRFFAERPEGSVSTLKIQRTQQEDSAVYLCASSLFSAGGTYNEQFFGPGTRLTVL.

This sequence joins TRBV30 and TRBJ1-2; D perhaps matches TRBD1 (6 bases). This CDR3 has 10 amino acids. V was pared by 7 bases and J by 7 bases, with 10 bases between. Germline CDR1 is GTSNPN and CDR2 is SVGIG (reference sequence). The CDR3 protein is CASRGAGYTF. The CDR3 DNA follows: TGTGCCTCCCGGGGGGCTGGCTACACCTTC.

The chain has TRBV6-5 and TRBJ2-1; D gene ambiguous. Germline V gene lookup returns CDR1 MNHEY and CDR2 SVGAGI. The CDR3 runs 12 residues. Between the trimmed V and J ends, which lost 6 bases and 3 bases, there was a span of 6 bases. The CDR3, as DNA: TGTGCCAGCAGCCCGGGCTACAATGAGCAGTTCTTC. This codes for CASSPGYNEQFF.

The chain joins TRBV7-9 to TRBJ2-5, with D tentatively TRBD2 (5 bases). The V end was cut by 4 bases, the J end by 5 bases, with 8 bases between. The CDR3 loop spans 12 amino acids. Germline-derived CDR1 and CDR2 are SEHNR and FQNEAQ (reference sequence). The CDR3 sequence is CASSYGMETQYF. DNA for the CDR3: TGTGCCAGCAGCTACGGGATGGAGACCCAGTACTTC.

The rearrangement links TRBV10-3 to TRBJ1-5; TRBD1 might be the D (5 bases). V was trimmed by 6 bases and J by 4 bases, leaving 7 bases between them. Looked up from germline, CDR1 is ENHRY and CDR2 is SYGVKD. This CDR3 comprises 12 residues. As DNA, the CDR3 is TGTGCCATCAGGGACACTAATCAGCCCCAGCATTTT. Amino acids: CAIRDTNQPQHF.

V gene TRBV6-6 combines with J gene TRBJ1-1, with D unclear. The germline V and J ends were trimmed by 1 base and 8 bases, with 14 bases remaining between them. Germline V gives CDR1 MNHNY, CDR2 SVGAGI (reference sequence). The CDR3 loop spans 14 amino acids. The DNA of the CDR3 is TGTGCCAGCAGTTACTACCAACACGAATTCGAAGCTTTCTTT. It is translated as CASSYYQHEFEAFF.

This clone was seen a handful of times. The V call is TRBV4-1, the J call TRBJ2-4; tentative D call: TRBD1 (6 bases). V lost 7 bases to trimming and J lost 6 bases, with 16 bases between them. The CDR3 has 14 residues. From germline, CDR1 is MGHRA and CDR2 YSYEKL. CDR3 sequence (DNA): TGCGCCAGCACCGATACAGGGTTAGGAAACATTCAGTACTTC. This codes for CASTDTGLGNIQYF.

This sequence joins TRBV10-1 and TRBJ2-1; 12 bases fit TRBD1. V lost 4 bases to trimming and J lost 10 bases; unmatched junction nucleotides: 5. Germline CDR1 WNHNN, CDR2 SYGVQD (reference sequence). This CDR3 has 14 amino acids. The CDR3 DNA reads as TGCGCCAGCAGTGGGGGGACAGGGGGCCGGGAGCAGTTCTTC. Residues: CASSGGTGGREQFF.

The chain has TRBV12-2 and TRBJ1-2; the table's TRBD1 call for D was not verified on the DNA. TRBV12-2 has pseudogene status. The CDR3 contains 16 residues. The CDR3: CASRPPKARANYGYTF. The CDR3 nucleotides read TGTGCAAGTCGCCCCCCAAAGGCCAGGGCTAACTATGGCTACACCTTC.

The chain combines TRBV9 with TRBJ1-1; 8 bases align to TRBD1. Germline CDR1 reads SGDLS; CDR2 reads YYNGEE. V shed 0 bases, J shed 4 bases, and the junction held 11 bases outside the gene matches. CDR3 length equals 17 residues. The CDR3 spells CASSVEPYADRGTEAFF. Written as DNA, the CDR3 is TGTGCCAGCAGCGTAGAACCTTATGCTGACAGGGGCACTGAAGCTTTCTTT. Complete variable domain (other parts from reference TRBV9 and TRBJ1-1): DSGVTQTPKHLITATGQRVTLRCSPRSGDLSVYWYQQSLDQGLQFLIQYYNGEERAKGNILERFSAQQFPDLHSELNLSSLELGDSALYFCASSVEPYADRGTEAFFGQGTRLTVV.

The rearrangement uses TRBV7-2 and TRBJ2-3; D may be TRBD1 (6 bases). The CDR3 runs to 16 residues. Germline CDR1 and CDR2: SGHTA and FQGNSA. V gave up 4 bases and J gave up 3 bases, with 17 bases separating them. The CDR3 loop is CASSSLRGTVTDTQYF. CDR3 DNA: TGTGCCAGCAGCTCCCTAAGGGGGACGGTGACAGATACGCAGTATTTT. The full variable domain, with the rest looked up from reference TRBV7-2 and TRBJ2-3, is GAGVSQSPSNKVTEKGKDVELRCDPISGHTALYWYRQSLGQGLEFLIYFQGNSAPDKSGLPSDRFSAERTGGSVSTLTIQRTQQEDSAVYLCASSSLRGTVTDTQYFGPGTRLTVL.

The DNA for the CDR3 is TGTGCCACCAGCAGAGAAGTCCCCGCGGCAGGGGGTAATGAGCAGTTCTTC. This gives the protein CATSREVPAAGGNEQFF. This chain connects TRBV15 to TRBJ2-1, with 7 bases that match TRBD1. The germline CDR1 and CDR2 sequences are LNHNV and YYDKDF (reference sequence). The J segment lost 7 bases and the V segment lost 0 bases, leaving 12 bases of the junction unmatched. The CDR3 spans 17 residues. Together with reference TRBV15 and TRBJ2-1, the CDR3 gives the full variable domain: DAMVIQNPRYQVTQFGKPVTLSCSQTLNHNVMYWYQQKSSQAPKLLFHYYDKDFNNEADTPDNFQSRRPNTSFCFLDIRSPGLGDTAMYLCATSREVPAAGGNEQFFGPGTRLTVL.

The chain links TRBV9 to TRBJ2-1; 8 bases line up with TRBD1. In germline, CDR1 is SGDLS, CDR2 YYNGEE. This CDR3 is 16 amino acids long. Losses at the gene ends were 4 bases for V and 5 bases for J; bases not matched to a gene: 11. The CDR3 nucleotides read TGTGCCAGCAGCCGCCGCCCGGGACAGGTGCACAATGAGCAGTTCTTC. Amino acids: CASSRRPGQVHNEQFF.

The chain joins TRBV4-3 to TRBJ1-4; tentative D call: TRBD1 (5 bases). The V gene lost 0 bases and the J gene lost 7 bases, with 15 bases spanning the gap. The CDR3 is 16 residues long. CDR1 LGHNA and CDR2 YSLEER come from the germline V gene. The CDR3, as DNA: TGCGCCAGCAGCCAAGACCCGCCGGGGGGTGGTGAAAAACTGTTTTTT. Amino acid sequence: CASSQDPPGGGEKLFF.

The rearrangement joins TRBV18 to TRBJ2-3, with 8 bases lining up with TRBD1. The CDR3 length is 14 residues. Unmatched junction bases numbered 3, after V lost 3 bases and J lost 4 bases. The germline gives CDR1 KGHSH, CDR2 LQKENI. This CDR3 reads CASSPTGASDTQYF. The DNA of the CDR3 is TGTGCCAGCTCACCGACAGGGGCTTCAGATACGCAGTATTTT.

This sequence joins TRBV2 and TRBJ2-2; TRBD2 matches at 8 bases. CDR1 and CDR2 from the germline V gene are SNHLY and FYNNEI. V was pared by 4 bases and J by 3 bases, with 4 bases of the junction left unmatched. This CDR3 comprises 15 residues. This CDR3 is CASSGGGTYTGELFF. DNA for the CDR3: TGTGCCAGCAGTGGCGGGGGGACGTACACCGGGGAGCTGTTTTTT.

The chain links TRBV20-1 to TRBJ2-7; D gene uncertain. CDR1 is DFQATT and CDR2 is SNEGSKA in the germline V gene (reference sequence). This CDR3 is built from 11 residues. Trimming removed 4 bases at V and 4 bases at J, with 8 bases between. DNA for the CDR3: TGCAGTGCTACCCTTCGTTACGAGCAGTACTTC. Its protein is CSATLRYEQYF.

This rearrangement joins TRBV7-3 to TRBJ1-2, with D possibly matching TRBD1 (6 bases). The V gene's germline CDR1 is SGHTA and CDR2 FQGTGA. Trimming left V 3 bases short and J 4 bases short, with 9 bases between. CDR3 length: 13 residues. The CDR3 nucleotides are TGTGCCAGCAGCTTGGACAGTTCCTATGGCTACACCTTC. This encodes CASSLDSSYGYTF. Drawing the rest from reference TRBV7-3 and TRBJ1-2, the complete variable domain is GAGVSQTPSNKVTEKGKYVELRCDPISGHTALYWYRQSLGQGPEFLIYFQGTGAADDSGLPNDRFFAVRPEGSVSTLKIQRTERGDSAVYLCASSLDSSYGYTFGSGTRLTVV.

V usage is TRBV5-1 and J usage is TRBJ1-1; D gene uncertain. The germline V and J ends were trimmed by 1 base and 5 bases, with 12 bases remaining between them. Germline V gene data show CDR1 as SGHRS and CDR2 as YFSETQ. The CDR3 runs 14 residues. CDR3 region: CASSLTPESTEAFF. Written as DNA, the CDR3 is TGCGCCAGCAGCTTGACCCCCGAGAGTACTGAAGCTTTCTTT.